Each of the 20 T cell receptor beta chains below was sequenced from the same sample in a study of low-dose radiotherapy and immunotherapy resistance in tumors. The time point was: before trial treatment. A roughly 20-cycle PCR with a constant-region primer and V-primer adapter amplified TCRs. TCRdb re-analysed the reads in MiXCR, keeping a single row per CDR3 protein. The sample contains tens of thousands of distinct CDR3 sequences, about an eighth of which appear only once. The sample was PBMCs, taken before treatment. Receptors were obtained from a female donor with ovarian cancer.

This clonotype was detected ten times or more. The chain links TRBV7-8 to TRBJ2-1, with 10 bases aligning to TRBD2. Germline lookup yields CDR1 SGHVS and CDR2 FQNEAQ. The length of the CDR3 is 15 residues. V was pared by 4 bases and J by 9 bases, with 9 bases of the junction left unmatched. CDR3 loop: CASSSSGSGVIEQFF. The CDR3 DNA reads as TGTGCCAGCAGCTCTAGCGGGAGCGGGGTAATTGAGCAGTTCTTC.

The sample holds many counts of this clonotype. The chain employs TRBV6-2 or TRBV6-3 and TRBJ2-7, with D uncertain. The CDR3 spans 13 residues. V was pared by 3 bases and J by 6 bases, with 12 bases between. Per germline, CDR1 MNHEY and CDR2 SVGEGT. Here the CDR3 DNA reads TGTGCCAGCAGTTATAACGGATGGGGCGAGCAGTACTTC. This sequence encodes CASSYNGWGEQYF.

This clonotype was seen at least ten times. The chain couples TRBV4-2 to TRBJ2-1; TRBD2 matches at 11 bases. The germline V gene has CDR1 LGHNA and CDR2 YNFKEQ. There are 16 residues in the CDR3. The V and J ends lost 0 bases and 8 bases, in that order; junction bases with no gene match: 6. CDR3 nucleotides: TGTGCCAGCAGCCAAGATGGCGCTAGCGGGAGGTATGAGCAGTTCTTC. Translating it yields CASSQDGASGRYEQFF.

This clonotype was recorded many times. The chain recombines TRBV29-1 with TRBJ2-4, with 8 bases that match TRBD1. Germline CDR1 and CDR2: SQVTM and ANQGSEA. The CDR3 contains 17 residues. V shed 4 bases, J shed 0 bases, and the junction held 11 bases outside the gene matches. The CDR3 reads CSVVGQDITLAKNIQYF. DNA of the CDR3: TGCAGCGTTGTGGGACAGGACATTACTCTAGCCAAAAACATTCAGTACTTC.

The chain links TRBV12-3 or TRBV12-4 to TRBJ1-2; D remains unclear. The V gene lost 3 bases and the J gene lost 1 base, with 6 bases spanning the gap. This CDR3 has 13 residues. CDR3 nucleotides: TGTGCCAGCAGTTTCCCCGGTAACTATGGCTACACCTTC. Translation gives CASSFPGNYGYTF.

This clonotype appeared many times. The chain is built from TRBV11-2 and TRBJ2-5; 10 bases agree with TRBD2. After removal of 1 base from V and 9 bases from J, the junction contained 11 bases not matched to a gene. Germline assignment: CDR1 SGHAT and CDR2 FQNNGV. The CDR3 sequence is 16 residues long. The CDR3 nucleotides are TGTGCCAGCAGCTTAGGGGTTAGCGGGGGGAAATCGGCCCAGTACTTC. It encodes CASSLGVSGGKSAQYF.

This clonotype has ten or more counts. V and J are TRBV27 and TRBJ2-1; D remains ambiguous. The CDR3 is 13 amino acids. V lost 5 bases and J 1 base, leaving 6 bases between the germline ends. The germline gives CDR1 MNHEY, CDR2 SMNVEV (reference sequence). The CDR3 region is CASSHGSYNEQFF. In DNA, the CDR3 is TGTGCCAGCAGTCACGGGTCCTACAATGAGCAGTTCTTC.

This chain links TRBV5-1 with TRBJ2-1; D may be TRBD1 (5 bases). The CDR3 length is 14 residues. The V gene lost 2 bases and the J gene lost 8 bases, with 14 bases spanning the gap. Germline CDR1 reads SGHRS; CDR2 reads YFSETQ. The CDR3 loop reads CASSLIGAWDEQFF. Here the CDR3 DNA reads TGCGCCAGCAGCTTAATAGGGGCCTGGGATGAGCAGTTCTTC.

This clonotype was seen ten or more times. The rearrangement links TRBV28 to TRBJ2-1; D not resolved. V was shortened by 7 bases and J by 7 bases, with 17 bases between the two germline ends. The V gene's germline CDR1 is MDHEN and CDR2 SYDVKM. The CDR3 extends over 14 amino acids. CDR3 amino acids: CASNGRVKYNEQFF. In nucleotides, the CDR3 is TGTGCCAGCAACGGAAGAGTTAAGTATAATGAGCAGTTCTTC.

This clonotype was seen ten or more times. V gene TRBV20-1 combines with J gene TRBJ2-3; D not certain. V lost 1 base and J lost 2, with 10 bases in between. The CDR3 runs to 14 residues. CDR1 is DFQATT and CDR2 is SNEGSKA in the germline V gene (reference sequence). CDR3 protein: CSARGVTLTDTQYF. CDR3 sequence (DNA): TGCAGTGCTAGAGGGGTAACCCTCACAGATACGCAGTATTTT.

Ten or more counts support this clonotype. The V gene is TRBV5-1, the J gene TRBJ2-5; 8 bases are shared with TRBD1. The CDR3 length is 14 residues. Germline V CDR1 and CDR2: SGHRS, YFSETQ. The V segment lost 5 bases and the J segment 4 bases; nucleotides outside the gene matches: 7. The CDR3 nucleotides are TGCGCCAGCAGGAGGGACAGGAAGGGAGAGACCCAGTACTTC. This translates into CASRRDRKGETQYF.

This clonotype occurred a few times. Given a far larger clone just one base away, this is likely a sequencing read error. V gene TRBV6-1 combines with J gene TRBJ2-7; no clear D gene. From germline, CDR1 is MNHNS and CDR2 SASEGT. The CDR3 runs 14 residues. Trimming removed 5 bases at V and 7 bases at J, with 18 bases between. CDR3 in DNA: TGTGCCAGCAGTTACTCGCGAGTTTACAATGAGCAGTACTTC. Its protein product is CASSYSRVYNEQYF.

This clonotype occurred many times. The gene calls are TRBV9 and TRBJ1-4; D is undetermined. The V and J ends lost 0 bases and 5 bases respectively, with 14 bases between them. CDR3 length equals 16 residues. The germline V gene encodes CDR1 SGDLS and CDR2 YYNGEE. DNA for the CDR3: TGTGCCAGCAGCGTAGGGAATCAAAAGGCAAATGAAAAACTGTTTTTT. Its translation is CASSVGNQKANEKLFF.

Points on this clonotype: A read error is the likely source, as a far larger clone sits one nucleotide away. The chain carries TRBV5-4 and TRBJ2-1; unclear D gene. Germline CDR1 reads SGHNT; CDR2 reads YYREEE (reference sequence). Trimming removed 1 base at V and 13 bases at J, with 21 bases between. The CDR3 is 15 amino acids. In DNA, the CDR3 is TGTGCCAGCAGCTTGCTGGCAGATAAGCAGGAGACCCAGTTCTTC. It encodes CASSLLADKQETQFF.

Details on this clonotype: With a far larger clone one base away, a read error is the likely cause. CDR3 residues: CASSESGGTYNEQYF. CDR3 in DNA: TGTGCCAGCAGTGAGAGCGGGGGGACGTACAATGAGCAGTACTTC. The rearrangement links TRBV9 to TRBJ2-5; 9 nucleotides align to TRBD2. CDR1 is SGDLS, CDR2 YYNGEE, per germline. V shed 5 bases and J 11 bases; nucleotides not matched to a gene: 16. This CDR3 is 15 amino acids long.

The table lists this clonotype with many counts. The gene calls are TRBV7-2 and TRBJ2-5; D gene ambiguous. V was shortened by 0 bases and J by 5 bases, with 13 bases between the two germline ends. This CDR3 is 15 amino acids long. Germline CDR1 SGHTA, CDR2 FQGNSA. CDR3 region: CASSLAAGQVETQYF. CDR3 DNA: TGTGCCAGCAGCTTAGCAGCCGGGCAGGTGGAGACCCAGTACTTC.

This clonotype came up many times. The CDR3 region is CASSVLTTATTAGELFF. The CDR3 nucleotides are TGTGCCAGCAGCGTACTAACAACCGCCACGACGGCCGGGGAGCTGTTTTTT. The V and J genes are TRBV4-2 and TRBJ2-2; D call uncertain. Germline V CDR1 and CDR2: LGHNA, YNFKEQ. The CDR3 has 17 amino acids. V lost 5 bases and J 6 bases, leaving 22 bases between the germline ends.

The rearrangement uses TRBV2 and TRBJ2-7, with D possibly being TRBD1 (6 bases). The CDR3 is 16 amino acids. The germline V gene has CDR1 SNHLY and CDR2 FYNNEI. With 2 bases removed from V and 1 base from J, the gap between germline ends came to 15 bases. CDR3 region: CASSESLRTVSYEQYF. The CDR3 region has the DNA TGTGCCAGCAGTGAATCCCTCCGGACAGTTTCCTACGAGCAGTACTTC.

In this sample, this clonotype turned up many times. The rearrangement joins TRBV5-1 to TRBJ2-1; TRBD1 is a possible D gene (5 bases). The CDR3 is 14 amino acids. V lost 0 bases and J 7 bases, leaving 11 bases between the germline ends. In germline, CDR1 is SGHRS, CDR2 YFSETQ. CDR3 DNA: TGCGCCAGCAGCTTGGCCAGGGTGGGAAATGAGCAGTTCTTC. It is translated as CASSLARVGNEQFF.

The chain's CDR3 is CASSQERASYNSPLHF. The CDR3 DNA reads as TGTGCCAGCAGCCAAGAGAGGGCCTCCTATAATTCACCCCTCCACTTT. The gene calls are TRBV3-1 and TRBJ1-6; no definite D call. Trimming cost V 0 bases and J 0 bases, with 6 bases left between them. From germline, CDR1 is LGHDT and CDR2 YNNKEL (reference sequence). This CDR3 spans 16 amino acids.